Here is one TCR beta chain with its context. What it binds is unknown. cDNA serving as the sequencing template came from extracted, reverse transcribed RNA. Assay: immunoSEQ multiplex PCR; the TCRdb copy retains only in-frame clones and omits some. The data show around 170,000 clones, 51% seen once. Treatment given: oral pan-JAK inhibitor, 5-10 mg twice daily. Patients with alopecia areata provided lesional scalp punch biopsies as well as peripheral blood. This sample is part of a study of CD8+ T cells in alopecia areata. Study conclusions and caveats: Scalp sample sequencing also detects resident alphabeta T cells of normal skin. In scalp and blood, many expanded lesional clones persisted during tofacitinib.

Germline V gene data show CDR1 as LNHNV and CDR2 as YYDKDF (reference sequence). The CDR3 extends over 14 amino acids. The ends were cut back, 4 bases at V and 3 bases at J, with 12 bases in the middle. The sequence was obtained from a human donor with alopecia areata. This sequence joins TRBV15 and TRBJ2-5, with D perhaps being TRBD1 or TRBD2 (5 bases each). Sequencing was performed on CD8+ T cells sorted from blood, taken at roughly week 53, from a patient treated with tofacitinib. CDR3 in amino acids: CATSIQGPEETQYF. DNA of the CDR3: TGTGCCACCAGCATTCAGGGACCCGAAGAGACCCAGTACTTC.